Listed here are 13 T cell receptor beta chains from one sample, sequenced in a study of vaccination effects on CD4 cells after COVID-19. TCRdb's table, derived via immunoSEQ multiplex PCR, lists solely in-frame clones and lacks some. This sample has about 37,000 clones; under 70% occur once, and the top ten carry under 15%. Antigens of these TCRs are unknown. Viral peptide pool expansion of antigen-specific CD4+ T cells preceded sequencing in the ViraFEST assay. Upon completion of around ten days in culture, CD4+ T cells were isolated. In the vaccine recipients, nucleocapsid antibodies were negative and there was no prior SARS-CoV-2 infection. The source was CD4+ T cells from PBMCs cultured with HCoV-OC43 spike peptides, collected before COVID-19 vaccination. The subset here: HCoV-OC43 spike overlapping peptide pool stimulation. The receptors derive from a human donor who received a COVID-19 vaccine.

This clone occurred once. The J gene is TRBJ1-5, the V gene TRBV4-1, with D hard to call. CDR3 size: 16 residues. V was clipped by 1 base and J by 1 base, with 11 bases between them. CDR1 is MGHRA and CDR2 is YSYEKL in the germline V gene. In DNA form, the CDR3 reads TGCGCCAGCAGCCAAGCTATACGGGCCAGCAATCAGCCCCAGCATTTT. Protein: CASSQAIRASNQPQHF.

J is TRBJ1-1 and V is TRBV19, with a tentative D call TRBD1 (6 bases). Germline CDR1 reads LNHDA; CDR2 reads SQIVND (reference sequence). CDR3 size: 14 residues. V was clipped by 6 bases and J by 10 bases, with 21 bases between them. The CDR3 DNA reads TGTGCCAGTAGCCCAAACAACAGGGCTCGCGGAGCTTTCTTT. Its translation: CASSPNNRARGAFF.

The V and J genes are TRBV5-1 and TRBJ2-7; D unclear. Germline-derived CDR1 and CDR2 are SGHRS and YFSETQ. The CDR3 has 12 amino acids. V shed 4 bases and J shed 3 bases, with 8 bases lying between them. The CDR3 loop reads CASSPPGYEQYF. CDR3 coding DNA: TGCGCCAGCAGCCCGCCGGGCTACGAGCAGTACTTC.

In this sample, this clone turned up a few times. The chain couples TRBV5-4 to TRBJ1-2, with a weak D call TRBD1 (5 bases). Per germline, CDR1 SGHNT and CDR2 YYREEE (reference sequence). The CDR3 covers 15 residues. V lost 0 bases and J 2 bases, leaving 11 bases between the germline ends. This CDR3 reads CASSLAAGMNYGYTF. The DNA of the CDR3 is TGTGCCAGCAGCTTGGCGGCAGGGATGAACTATGGCTACACCTTC. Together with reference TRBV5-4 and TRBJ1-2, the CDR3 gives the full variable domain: ETGVTQSPTHLIKTRGQQVTLRCSSQSGHNTVSWYQQALGQGPQFIFQYYREEENGRGNFPPRFSGLQFPNYSSELNVNALELDDSALYLCASSLAAGMNYGYTFGSGTRLTVV.

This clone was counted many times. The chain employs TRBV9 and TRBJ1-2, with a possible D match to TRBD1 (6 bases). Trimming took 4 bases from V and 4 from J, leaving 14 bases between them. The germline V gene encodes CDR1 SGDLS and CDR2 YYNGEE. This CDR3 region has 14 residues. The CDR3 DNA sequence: TGTGCCAGCAGCCCCCCGACCAGGGGCTATGGCTACACCTTC. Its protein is CASSPPTRGYGYTF. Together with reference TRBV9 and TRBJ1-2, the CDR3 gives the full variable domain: DSGVTQTPKHLITATGQRVTLRCSPRSGDLSVYWYQQSLDQGLQFLIQYYNGEERAKGNILERFSAQQFPDLHSELNLSSLELGDSALYFCASSPPTRGYGYTFGSGTRLTVV.

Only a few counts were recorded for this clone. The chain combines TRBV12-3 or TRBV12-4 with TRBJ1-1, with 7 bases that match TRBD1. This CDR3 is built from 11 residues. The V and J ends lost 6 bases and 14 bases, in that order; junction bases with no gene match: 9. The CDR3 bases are TGTGCCAGCAGGATATCCGGGACAGACTTCTTT. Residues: CASRISGTDFF.

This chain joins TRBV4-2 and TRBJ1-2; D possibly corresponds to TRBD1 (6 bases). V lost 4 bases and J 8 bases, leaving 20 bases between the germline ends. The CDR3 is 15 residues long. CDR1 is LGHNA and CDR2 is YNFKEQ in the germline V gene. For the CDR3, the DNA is TGTGCCAGCAGCCGGGACGCCGGGACACCACAGGGCTACACCTTC. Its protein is CASSRDAGTPQGYTF.

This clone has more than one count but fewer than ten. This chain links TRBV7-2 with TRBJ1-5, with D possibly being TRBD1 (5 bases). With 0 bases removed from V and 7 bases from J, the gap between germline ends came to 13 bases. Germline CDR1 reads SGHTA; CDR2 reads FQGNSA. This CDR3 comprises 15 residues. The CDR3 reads CASSLAGVLRQPQHF. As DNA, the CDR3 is TGTGCCAGCAGCTTAGCAGGGGTCTTAAGACAGCCCCAGCATTTT.

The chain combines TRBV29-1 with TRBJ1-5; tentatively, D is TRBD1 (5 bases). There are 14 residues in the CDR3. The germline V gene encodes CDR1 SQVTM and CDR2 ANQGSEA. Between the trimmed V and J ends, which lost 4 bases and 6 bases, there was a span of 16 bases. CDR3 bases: TGCAGCGTTGGGAAAATGGGGGAGGTTCAGCCCCAGCATTTT. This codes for CSVGKMGEVQPQHF.

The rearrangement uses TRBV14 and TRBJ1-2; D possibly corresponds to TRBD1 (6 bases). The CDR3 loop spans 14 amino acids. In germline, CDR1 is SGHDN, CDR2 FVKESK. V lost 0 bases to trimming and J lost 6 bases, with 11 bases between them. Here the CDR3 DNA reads TGTGCCAGCAGCCAAGACCCGGGGGCGCATGGCTACACCTTC. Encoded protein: CASSQDPGAHGYTF. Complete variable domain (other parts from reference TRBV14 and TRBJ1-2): EAGVTQFPSHSVIEKGQTVTLRCDPISGHDNLYWYRRVMGKEIKFLLHFVKESKQDESGMPNNRFLAERTGGTYSTLKVQPAELEDSGVYFCASSQDPGAHGYTFGSGTRLTVV.

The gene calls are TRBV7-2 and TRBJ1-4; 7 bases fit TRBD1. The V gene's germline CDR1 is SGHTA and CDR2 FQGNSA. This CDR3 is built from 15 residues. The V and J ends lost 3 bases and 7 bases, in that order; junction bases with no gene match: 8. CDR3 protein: CASSFQGGRGEKLFF. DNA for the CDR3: TGTGCCAGCAGCTTCCAGGGGGGACGGGGTGAAAAACTGTTTTTT.

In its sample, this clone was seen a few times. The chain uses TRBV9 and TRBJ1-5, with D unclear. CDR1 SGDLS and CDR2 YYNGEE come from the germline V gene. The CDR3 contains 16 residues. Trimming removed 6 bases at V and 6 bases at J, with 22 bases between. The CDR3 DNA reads TGTGCCAGCACCCGAAGACTACGGCCCGGTGGTCAGCCCCAGCATTTT. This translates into CASTRRLRPGGQPQHF. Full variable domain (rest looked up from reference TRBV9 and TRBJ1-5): DSGVTQTPKHLITATGQRVTLRCSPRSGDLSVYWYQQSLDQGLQFLIQYYNGEERAKGNILERFSAQQFPDLHSELNLSSLELGDSALYFCASTRRLRPGGQPQHFGDGTRLSIL.

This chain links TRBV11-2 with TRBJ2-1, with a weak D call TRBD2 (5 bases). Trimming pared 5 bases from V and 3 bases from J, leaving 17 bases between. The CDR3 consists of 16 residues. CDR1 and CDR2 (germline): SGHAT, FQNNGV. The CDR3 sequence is CASSPTRTYIYNEQFF. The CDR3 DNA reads TGTGCCAGCAGCCCCACGCGGACTTATATCTACAATGAGCAGTTCTTC. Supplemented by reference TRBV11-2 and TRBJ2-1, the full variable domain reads EAGVAQSPRYKIIEKRQSVAFWCNPISGHATLYWYQQILGQGPKLLIQFQNNGVVDDSQLPKDRFSAERLKGVDSTLKIQPAKLEDSAVYLCASSPTRTYIYNEQFFGPGTRLTVL.